A selection of T cell receptor beta chains follows, all from one sample in a study of blood T cell repertoires in COVID-19. Sequencing used immunoSEQ multiplex PCR; TCRdb keeps in-frame clones, though not all of them. In the table there are around 280,000 clones, 88% of which are singletons. Sequencing was carried out using peripheral blood. The receptors derive from a woman aged 25 to 39 with COVID-19, enrolled during active disease. CDR3s include the opening cysteine and the closing phenylalanine or tryptophan. D genes are given only for firm matches. Clone size, where shown, is once, few, many, or a class for clones that have expanded.

J gene	D gene	V gene	clone size	CDR3 protein	CDR3 DNA
TRBJ2-7	TRBD1	TRBV9	NA	CASSVRTGVGVEQYF	TGTGCCAGCAGCGTCCGCACAGGGGTTGGCGTCGAGCAGTACTTC
TRBJ2-1	NA	TRBV5-1	NA	CASSSPLFDNEQFF	TGCGCCAGCAGCTCCCCCCTCTTTGACAATGAGCAGTTCTTC
TRBJ2-2	TRBD2	TRBV9	NA	CASIPGLAGVNGELFF	TGTGCCAGCATCCCGGGACTAGCGGGAGTTAACGGGGAGCTGTTTTTT
TRBJ2-3	TRBD2	TRBV7-9	NA	CASSLRGFGAGAVDTQYF	TGTGCCAGCAGCTTAAGGGGATTCGGGGCGGGAGCCGTCGATACGCAGTATTTT
TRBJ2-5	NA	TRBV5-8	NA	CASSLLTQYF	TGTGCCAGCAGCTTGCTGACCCAGTACTTC
TRBJ1-4	TRBD1	TRBV5-6	NA	CASSFGTADQKLFF	TGTGCCAGCAGCTTCGGGACAGCCGATCAAAAACTGTTTTTT
TRBJ2-2	NA	TRBV29-1	NA	CSVEWVGQGGIGELFF	TGCAGCGTTGAATGGGTCGGTCAGGGCGGAATCGGGGAGCTGTTTTTT
TRBJ1-1	TRBD1	TRBV18	NA	CASSLLDRVMNTEAFF	TGTGCCAGCTCACTGTTAGACAGGGTCATGAACACTGAAGCTTTCTTT
TRBJ1-3	NA	TRBV6-5	few	CASSWGHSSSGNTIYF	TGTGCCAGCAGTTGGGGACACTCGAGCTCTGGAAACACCATATATTTT
TRBJ2-1	NA	TRBV11-2	once	CASSLIRSSYNEQFF	TGTGCCAGCAGCTTAATTAGGAGTTCCTACAATGAGCAGTTCTTC
TRBJ2-1	TRBD1	TRBV25-1	many	CASSGTGGVNEQFF	TGTGCCAGCAGTGGGACAGGGGGAGTGAATGAGCAGTTCTTC
TRBJ2-3	NA	TRBV11-2	NA	CASSLVEGVYTDTQYF	TGTGCCAGCAGCTTAGTGGAGGGAGTCTACACAGATACGCAGTATTTT
TRBJ1-4	NA	TRBV21-1	NA	CASSKPGQGATNEKLFF	TGTGCCAGCAGCAAACCGGGACAGGGTGCAACTAATGAAAAACTGTTTTTT
TRBJ2-1	NA	TRBV4-3	NA	CASSHPPPSSYNEQFF	TGCGCCAGCAGCCACCCACCCCCTAGCTCCTACAATGAGCAGTTCTTC